This T cell receptor (beta chain) originates from a study of blood T cell repertoires in COVID-19. Across the study: COVID-19 samples collected from the United States, Italy and Spain covered acute and convalescent phases. T cells, B-cell-depleted T cells, or PBMCs supplied cDNA or gDNA.

V was trimmed by 4 bases and J by 0 bases, leaving 13 bases between them. The CDR3 runs to 16 residues. Germline V CDR1 and CDR2: MGHRA, YSYEKL. Original handling: Researchers report that nucleated cell counts were estimated from reference gene primer amplification. The repertoire was sequenced with immunoSEQ multiplex PCR; TCRdb's copy has only in-frame clones and lacks some. V, J and clone size reflect that table, while D and trimming were determined from the DNA. The repertoire includes approximately 250,000 clones, about 87% of them detected once, and over 8.5% sits in the top ten. The chain carries TRBV4-1 and TRBJ1-5, with D perhaps TRBD1 (5 bases). Sequencing used peripheral blood. This receptor was obtained from a human donor in a cohort sampled during active COVID-19. The CDR3 DNA is TGCGCCAGCAGCCCGACCGGGGGTTTTAGCAATCAGCCCCAGCATTTT. Protein sequence: CASSPTGGFSNQPQHF.